This TCR beta chain was captured in a study of OX40 agonist ivuxolimab in advanced cancers. The study's findings and limits: Individuals who were partial responders at 0.1-3.0 mg/kg had clonal expansion that ranked among the lowest. A proportion of nonresponders additionally exhibited low normalized T-cell clonal expansion.

Germline CDR1 SGHVS, CDR2 FQNEAQ. The CDR3 is made up of 17 amino acids. Trimming shortened V by 0 bases and J by 2 bases, and 17 bases separated the two germline ends. Produced via immunoSEQ multiplex PCR; TCRdb's table is partial and in-frame only. The sample records 77,000 or so clones, about 93% being singletons. Systemic immunosuppression or autoimmune disease history was grounds to exclude patients. Sampled blood was obtained at baseline, cycle 4 day 1, and cycle 7 day 1. As regards this clone: Its antigen is undetermined.

The chain couples TRBV7-8 to TRBJ2-7, with D tentatively TRBD1 (6 bases). This specimen consisted of CD4+ or CD8+ T cells sorted from blood, obtained in a trial of the OX40 agonist ivuxolimab. The receptor comes from an adult with an advanced solid tumor such as melanoma, head and neck, liver or kidney cancer. The CDR3 coding sequence is TGTGCCAGCAGCTTAGCGCCTCGACAGGACTCACCCTACGAGCAGTACTTC. This encodes CASSLAPRQDSPYEQYF.